This T cell receptor beta chain was recorded in a study of T-cell reconstitution after alpha-beta-depleted transplantation in children. Preparation of the TCRbeta library used unique molecular identifiers. TCRdb itself ran the PCR reads through MiXCR, one entry per CDR3 protein. The sample consists of about 240,000 distinct CDR3 sequences, about 11% of them appearing once. This clonotype was seen repeatedly, ten times or more. The sequencing used PBMCs from the stem cell graft donor, collected from the stem cell graft. This receptor was taken from a human donor who donated a stem cell graft to a child with acute lymphoblastic leukemia.

The CDR3 reads CASSIIAGGNNEQFF. CDR3 coding DNA: TGCGCCAGCAGCATAATAGCGGGGGGAAACAATGAGCAGTTCTTC. This chain connects TRBV5-1 to TRBJ2-1; TRBD2 matches at 10 bases. The germline CDR1 and CDR2 sequences are SGHRS and YFSETQ. The CDR3 totals 15 residues. J lost 5 bases, V lost 4 bases, and 6 bases had no gene match.